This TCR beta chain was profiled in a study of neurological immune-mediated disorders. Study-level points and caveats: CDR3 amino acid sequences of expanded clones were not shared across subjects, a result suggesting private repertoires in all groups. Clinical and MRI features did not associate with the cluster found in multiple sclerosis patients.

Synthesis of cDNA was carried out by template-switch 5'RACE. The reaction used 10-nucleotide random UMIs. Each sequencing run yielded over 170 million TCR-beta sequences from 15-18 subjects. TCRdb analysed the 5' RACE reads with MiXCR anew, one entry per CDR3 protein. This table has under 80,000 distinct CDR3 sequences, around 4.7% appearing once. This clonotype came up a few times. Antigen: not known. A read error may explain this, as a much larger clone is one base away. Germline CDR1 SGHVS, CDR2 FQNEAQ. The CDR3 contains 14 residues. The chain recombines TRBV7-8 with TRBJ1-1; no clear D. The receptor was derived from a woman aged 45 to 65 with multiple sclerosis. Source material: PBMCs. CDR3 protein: CVSSLVRGGTEAFF. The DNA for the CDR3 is TGTGTCAGCAGCTTAGTTCGGGGAGGGACTGAAGCTTTCTTT.